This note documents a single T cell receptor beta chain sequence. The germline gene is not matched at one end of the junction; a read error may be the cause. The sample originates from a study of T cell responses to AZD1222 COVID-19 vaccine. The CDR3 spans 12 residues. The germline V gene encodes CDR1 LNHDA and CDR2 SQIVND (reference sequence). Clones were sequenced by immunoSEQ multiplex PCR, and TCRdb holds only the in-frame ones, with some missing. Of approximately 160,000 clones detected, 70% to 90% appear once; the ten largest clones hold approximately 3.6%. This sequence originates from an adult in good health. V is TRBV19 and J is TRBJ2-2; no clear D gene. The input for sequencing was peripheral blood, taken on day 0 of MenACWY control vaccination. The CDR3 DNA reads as TGTGCCAGTAGTATAAACAGCGGGGAGCTGTTTTTT. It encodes CASSINSGELFF.